A selection of T cell receptor beta chains follows, all from one sample in a study of blood T cell repertoires in COVID-19. Assay: immunoSEQ multiplex PCR; the TCRdb copy retains only in-frame clones and omits some. The sample holds roughly 140,000 clones, roughly 86% seen once. Sequences were obtained from peripheral blood. These receptors all stem from a human donor in a cohort sampled during active COVID-19. The CDR3 runs from the conserved cysteine through the conserved F or W. D genes are given only for firm matches. The size of a clone is reported for some rows only, either as once, few or many, or as a class for expanded clones.

V,size,D,J,DNA,CDR3
TRBV2,-,-,TRBJ1-2,TGTGCCACCCGGCTTCTAGACAACTATGGCTACACCTTC,CATRLLDNYGYTF
TRBV7-7,-,TRBD2,TRBJ2-7,TGTGCTAGCAGCCCGCGGGGGGGCTACGAGCAGTACTTC,CASSPRGGYEQYF
TRBV28,-,-,TRBJ1-2,TGTGCCAGCAGGAAACAGGTTCTCCCTAACTATGGCTACACCTTC,CASRKQVLPNYGYTF
TRBV19,-,-,TRBJ1-5,TGTGCCAGTAGTCCCCGGGGGAGTTTTGGCAATCAGCCCCAGCATTTT,CASSPRGSFGNQPQHF
TRBV7-9,-,TRBD1,TRBJ1-6,TGTGCCAGCAGCTTAGAACAGGGGGTCAATTCACCCCTCCACTTT,CASSLEQGVNSPLHF
TRBV6-1,-,-,TRBJ2-7,TGTGCCAGCAGTGAAGACTTAAGCTCCTACGAGCAGTACTTC,CASSEDLSSYEQYF
TRBV7-2,-,-,TRBJ2-7,TGTGCCAGCAGCTTGACAAATCTAGAGCAGTACTTC,CASSLTNLEQYF
TRBV27,few,-,TRBJ1-1,TGTGCCAGCAGTTTATCGAGTCACACTGAAGCTTTCTTT,CASSLSSHTEAFF
TRBV3-1/TRBV3-2,-,-,TRBJ1-6,TGTGCCAGCAGCCGACTGAGCTCCTATAATTCACCCCTCCACTTT,CASSRLSSYNSPLHF
TRBV6-6,-,-,TRBJ2-2,TGTGCCAGCAGTTACAAGGCCGGGGGCACCGGGGAGCTGTTTTTT,CASSYKAGGTGELFF
TRBV29-1,-,TRBD2,TRBJ2-3,TGCAGCGTACGGGGGACTACAATCACAGATACGCAGTATTTT,CSVRGTTITDTQYF
TRBV3-1/TRBV3-2,-,TRBD1,TRBJ2-2,TGTGCCAGCAGCCAAGCGTGGACAGGGAAGGACGGGGAGCTGTTTTTT,CASSQAWTGKDGELFF
TRBV21-1,-,-,TRBJ2-7,TGTGCCAGCAGCAAAGCCCCTAGCGGGACCTACGAGCAGTACTTC,CASSKAPSGTYEQYF
TRBV12-3/TRBV12-4,-,-,TRBJ2-7,TGTGCCAGCAGTTACGGCAGGGCCCACGAGCAGTACTTC,CASSYGRAHEQYF
TRBV10-1,-,-,TRBJ1-5,TGCGCCAGCGCCCCGGATCAGCCCCAGCATTTT,CASAPDQPQHF
TRBV5-1,-,-,TRBJ2-3,TGCGCCAGCAGCATACTAGAAGATACGCAGTATTTT,CASSILEDTQYF
TRBV28,-,TRBD1,TRBJ1-5,TGTGCCAGCAGCTCTGGACAGGGCGATCAGCCCCAGCATTTT,CASSSGQGDQPQHF
TRBV6-2/TRBV6-3,-,-,TRBJ1-2,TGTGCCAGCAGTTACTCGAGGGCAAACTATGGCTACACCTTC,CASSYSRANYGYTF
TRBV6-4,few,TRBD2,TRBJ2-3,TGTGCCAGCAGTGAGACTAGCGGGGTTTCAGATACGCAGTATTTT,CASSETSGVSDTQYF
TRBV2,-,TRBD1,TRBJ1-5,TGTGCCAGGGGATGGACAGGGTCAAGGTCGGGCAATCAGCCCCAGCATTTT,CARGWTGSRSGNQPQHF
TRBV6-6,-,TRBD1,TRBJ1-1,TGTGCCAGCAGGGAAGACAGGGGTGAAGCTTTCTTT,CASREDRGEAFF
TRBV7-9,-,-,TRBJ2-6,TGTGCCAGCAGCTCCCCCAGGGTCTCTGGGGCCAACGTCCTGACTTTC,CASSSPRVSGANVLTF
TRBV11-3,-,TRBD1,TRBJ1-1,TGTGCCAGCAGCTCCCTGATAACAGGGGGAACTAACACTGAAGCTTTCTTT,CASSSLITGGTNTEAFF
TRBV7-2,-,TRBD2,TRBJ2-1,TGTGCCAGCAGCTCCTGGACTAGTCCATACAATGAGCAGTTCTTC,CASSSWTSPYNEQFF
TRBV28,-,TRBD1,TRBJ1-2,TGTGCCAGCAGTGACAGGGGGCGTATTGCCTTC,CASSDRGRIAF
TRBV18,-,TRBD2,TRBJ2-1,TGTGCCAGCTCACCACCGGGGCTAGCGGGAGGAGTAGAGCAGTTCTTC,CASSPPGLAGGVEQFF
TRBV28,-,TRBD2,TRBJ2-7,TGTGCCAGCAGCCCGGGGGTAGCGGGGGACCTCTCCTACGAGCAGTACTTC,CASSPGVAGDLSYEQYF
TRBV11-2,-,TRBD2,TRBJ2-4,TGTGCCAGCAGCTTAGATCCGGGACTAGCGGAAAACATTCAGTACTTC,CASSLDPGLAENIQYF
TRBV28,-,TRBD1,TRBJ2-1,TGTGCCAGCAGACCGGGACAGGGGTACAATGAGCAGTTCTTC,CASRPGQGYNEQFF
TRBV7-9,once,TRBD2,TRBJ2-3,TGTGCCAGCAGCCAGAGCGGGGCAAGGTCAGATACGCAGTATTTT,CASSQSGARSDTQYF
TRBV5-5,-,TRBD1,TRBJ2-7,TGTGCCAGCAGCTACCTCTTCGGACAGGGATACGAGCAGTACTTC,CASSYLFGQGYEQYF